The 19 T cell receptor beta chains below all came from one sample that was sequenced in a study of cytomegalovirus exposure and HLA in healthy donors (dated by TCRdb to the late 2010s). Library creation used the immunoSEQ multiplex PCR assay. A mixture of 60 forward primers for TCR Vbeta segments and 13 reverse primers for TCR Jbeta segments was used in the multiplex PCR. TCRdb carries this immuneACCESS record with in-frame sequences only. Its versions omit some clonotypes, under half of them owing to an unresolved V gene in the studies checked, with the rest unexplained. The sample profile shows 90,000 to 130,000 clones; 55% to 75% of them were found once. In total, the top ten clones hold 8.5% to 9.5% of the sample. Sequenced sample: PBMCs. Receptor source: a man aged 25 to 40 in good health and CMV-seropositive.

The gene calls are TRBV9 and TRBJ1-2, with 7 bases matching TRBD1. Trimming cost V 0 bases and J 4 bases; bases outside gene matches: 9. The CDR3 sequence is 16 residues long. Germline values: CDR1 SGDLS, CDR2 YYNGEE. The CDR3 DNA sequence: TGTGCCAGCAGCGTAGAGGGTCCGGGACAGCCCTATGGCTACACCTTC. Residues: CASSVEGPGQPYGYTF.

The chain joins TRBV10-3 to TRBJ1-5; no clear D. CDR1 is ENHRY and CDR2 is SYGVKD in the germline V gene. Trimming stripped 8 bases from V and 3 bases from J, with 17 bases between. The length of the CDR3 is 15 residues. CDR3 in amino acids: CAIAQDVASNQPQHF. Here the CDR3 DNA reads TGTGCCATCGCCCAGGATGTGGCCTCCAATCAGCCCCAGCATTTT.

This chain links TRBV13 with TRBJ2-1, with TRBD2 matching over 9 bases. This CDR3 has 18 amino acids. Germline loops: CDR1 PRHDT, CDR2 FYEKMQ (reference sequence). V shed 5 bases and J 4 bases; nucleotides not matched to a gene: 15. This CDR3 is CASSPLRAGGLQYNEQFF. CDR3 DNA sequence: TGTGCCAGCAGCCCCCTCAGGGCGGGGGGGCTACAATACAATGAGCAGTTCTTC.

This clone was counted a few times. The chain has TRBV18 and TRBJ1-2, with 7 bases lining up with TRBD1. The junction had 9 bases not matched to a gene; V was cut back by 3 bases and J by 8 bases. This CDR3 is 14 amino acids long. Germline loops: CDR1 KGHSH, CDR2 LQKENI. The CDR3 reads CASSPSDRVGGYTF. The CDR3 DNA reads TGTGCCAGCTCACCCTCTGACAGGGTGGGCGGCTACACCTTC.

The chain recombines TRBV19 with TRBJ1-1; a possible D gene is TRBD1 (5 bases). CDR1 LNHDA and CDR2 SQIVND come from the germline V gene (reference sequence). The CDR3 has 15 residues. V dropped 1 base and J dropped 4 bases, with 13 bases sitting between them. The DNA of the CDR3 is TGTGCCAGTAGTATAGCCCCGGGGGTGGGCACTGAAGCTTTCTTT. It yields the protein CASSIAPGVGTEAFF.

The chain uses TRBV11-3 and TRBJ1-4; 8 bases align to TRBD1. The germline CDR1 and CDR2 sequences are SGHNT and YENEEA. The CDR3 runs 17 residues. Losses at the gene ends were 2 bases for V and 0 bases for J; bases not matched to a gene: 5. CDR3 region: CASSLYQGAATNEKLFF. CDR3 DNA: TGTGCCAGCAGCTTATATCAGGGGGCTGCAACTAATGAAAAACTGTTTTTT.

This chain uses TRBV4-1 with TRBJ2-7; D is perhaps TRBD1 (5 bases). Germline CDR1 reads MGHRA; CDR2 reads YSYEKL. The CDR3 is 13 residues long. Trimming removed 1 base at V and 5 bases at J, with 9 bases between. CDR3: CASSQVQGNEQYV. CDR3 nucleotides: TGCGCCAGCAGCCAAGTCCAGGGTAACGAGCAGTACGTC.

This clone was observed a few times. The V gene is TRBV5-5, the J gene TRBJ1-1; the D is unclear. V dropped 0 bases and J dropped 2 bases, with 17 bases sitting between them. The CDR3 extends over 17 amino acids. Germline values: CDR1 SGHKS, CDR2 YYEKEE (reference sequence). DNA of the CDR3: TGTGCCAGCAGCTTGGGATCGAGACGGACTAGAAACACTGAAGCTTTCTTT. Its translation: CASSLGSRRTRNTEAFF.

The chain is built from TRBV5-1 and TRBJ2-1; D is unresolved. Trimming stripped 0 bases from V and 15 bases from J, with 13 bases between. Per the germline V gene, CDR1 is SGHRS and CDR2 is YFSETQ. The CDR3 totals 12 residues. Written as DNA, the CDR3 is TGCGCCAGCAGCTTGGTAGCAAATCAGCCGTTCTTC. Translation: CASSLVANQPFF.

This clone showed up just a few times. CDR3 in amino acids: CASSLRQGVNQPQHF. CDR3 in DNA: TGTGCCAGCAGCTTGAGACAGGGAGTTAATCAGCCCCAGCATTTT. The rearrangement joins TRBV5-5 to TRBJ1-5, with 7 bases matching TRBD1. The V and J ends lost 1 base and 4 bases, in that order; junction bases with no gene match: 5. The CDR3 extends over 15 amino acids. Germline loops: CDR1 SGHKS, CDR2 YYEKEE (reference sequence).

This chain uses TRBV29-1 with TRBJ2-3; 7 bases map to TRBD1. V gave up 4 bases and J gave up 7 bases; unmatched junction bases: 8. This CDR3 region has 13 residues. CDR1 is SQVTM and CDR2 is ANQGSEA in the germline V gene. The CDR3 loop is CSVAGGATYTQYF. CDR3 bases: TGCAGCGTTGCAGGGGGTGCAACATATACGCAGTATTTT.

This rearrangement joins TRBV27 to TRBJ2-3; no clear D gene. Germline V gene data show CDR1 as MNHEY and CDR2 as SMNVEV (reference sequence). This CDR3 spans 14 amino acids. The V gene lost 3 bases and the J gene lost 3 bases, with 10 bases spanning the gap. The CDR3 loop reads CASSFQIETDTQYF. CDR3 coding DNA: TGTGCCAGCAGTTTCCAGATTGAAACAGATACGCAGTATTTT.

This clone was picked up a small number of times. V usage is TRBV7-2 and J usage is TRBJ1-2; 8 positions agree with TRBD1. Germline V lookup: CDR1 SGHTA, CDR2 FQGNSA. This CDR3 spans 16 amino acids. Trimming cost V 1 base and J 4 bases; bases outside gene matches: 8. CDR3 nucleotides: TGTGCCAGCAGCTTAGGGGCAGGGGGCTTTGGCTATGGCTACACCTTC. This gives the protein CASSLGAGGFGYGYTF.

This clone was seen more than once but under ten times. The chain recombines TRBV30 with TRBJ1-2; TRBD1 matches 10 bases. The V gene end was trimmed by 4 bases and the J gene end by 4 bases; junction bases not matched to a gene: 9. The CDR3 is made up of 15 amino acids. Germline lookup yields CDR1 GTSNPN and CDR2 SVGIG (reference sequence). CDR3 amino acids: CAWTMDRGGSYGYTF. CDR3 in DNA: TGTGCCTGGACTATGGACAGGGGGGGATCCTATGGCTACACCTTC.

J is TRBJ2-7 and V is TRBV6-1, with 12 bases fitting TRBD2. The V and J ends lost 4 bases and 2 bases, in that order; junction bases with no gene match: 9. The CDR3 is 17 residues long. The germline V gene encodes CDR1 MNHNS and CDR2 SASEGT. CDR3 residues: CASSGGLAGSITYEQYF. The CDR3, as DNA: TGTGCCAGCAGTGGCGGACTAGCGGGGTCTATCACCTACGAGCAGTACTTC.

The chain employs TRBV5-5 and TRBJ2-7, with TRBD1 matching over 8 bases. The CDR3 has 14 residues. The germline V gene has CDR1 SGHKS and CDR2 YYEKEE (reference sequence). V gave up 3 bases and J gave up 5 bases; unmatched junction bases: 7. CDR3 nucleotides: TGTGCCAGCAGCTCGACAGGGGAGGAGGACGAGCAGTACTTC. This gives the protein CASSSTGEEDEQYF.

The rearrangement joins TRBV30 to TRBJ2-5; D is unresolved. The length of the CDR3 is 13 residues. The V and J ends lost 5 bases and 3 bases respectively, with 13 bases between them. Germline V lookup: CDR1 GTSNPN, CDR2 SVGIG (reference sequence). The CDR3 nucleotides are TGTGCCTGGTTAGAAGCCGAGGAAGAGACCCAGTACTTC. Encoded protein: CAWLEAEEETQYF.

The V and J genes are TRBV9 and TRBJ2-3; TRBD2 is a possible D gene (6 bases). There are 15 residues in the CDR3. V lost 1 base and J lost 4, with 13 bases in between. Germline-derived CDR1 and CDR2 are SGDLS and YYNGEE. The CDR3 loop is CASSVQLAGPDTQYF. CDR3 coding DNA: TGTGCCAGCAGCGTACAACTAGCTGGGCCAGATACGCAGTATTTT.

The chain recombines TRBV29-1 with TRBJ1-4; TRBD1 matches 10 bases. V dropped 8 bases and J dropped 8; count of bases not matched to a gene: 11. Germline V gene lookup returns CDR1 SQVTM and CDR2 ANQGSEA. The CDR3 runs 14 residues. CDR3 region: CSLTRQGAGEKLFF. The DNA of the CDR3 is TGCAGCCTCACCCGACAGGGGGCAGGGGAAAAACTGTTTTTT.